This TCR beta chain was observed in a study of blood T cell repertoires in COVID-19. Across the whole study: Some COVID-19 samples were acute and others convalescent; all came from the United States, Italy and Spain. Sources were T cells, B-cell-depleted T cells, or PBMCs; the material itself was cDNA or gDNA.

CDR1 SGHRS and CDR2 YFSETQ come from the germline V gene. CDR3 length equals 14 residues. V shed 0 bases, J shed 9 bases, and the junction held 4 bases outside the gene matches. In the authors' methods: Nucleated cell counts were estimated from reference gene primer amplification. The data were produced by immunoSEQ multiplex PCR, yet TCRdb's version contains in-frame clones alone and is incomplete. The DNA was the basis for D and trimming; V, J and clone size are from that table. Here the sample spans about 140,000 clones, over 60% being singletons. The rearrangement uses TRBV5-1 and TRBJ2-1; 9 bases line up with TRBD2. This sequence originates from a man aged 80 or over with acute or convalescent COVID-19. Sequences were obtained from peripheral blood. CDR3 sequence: CASSLGQRGVEQFF. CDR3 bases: TGCGCCAGCAGCTTGGGACAGCGGGGGGTTGAGCAGTTCTTC.